This is a list of T cell receptor beta chains from one sample in a study of cytotoxic CD8 clonotypes in ibrutinib-treated CLL. Libraries were prepared by immunoSEQ multiplex PCR; TCRdb keeps only in-frame clonotypes and omits some of them. This sample carries about 200,000 clones, approximately 79% of them seen once, and the ten largest clones take around 10%. The source material was PBMCs, sampled after 12 months of ibrutinib treatment. The receptors originated from a human donor with chronic lymphocytic leukemia. CDR3s include the opening cysteine and the closing phenylalanine or tryptophan. Each record gives: J gene, clone size, D gene, V gene, CDR3 DNA, CDR3 protein. The D gene is left open where the match is weak. Clone size is not always given. Where it is, it says once, few, many or a class for expanded clones.

J gene: TRBJ2-7; clone size: -; D gene: TRBD1; V gene: TRBV29-1; CDR3 DNA: TGCAGCGGTGCAGAGACAGGGGGGCGGCAGTACTTC; CDR3 protein: CSGAETGGRQYF
J gene: TRBJ2-7; clone size: once; D gene: TRBD2; V gene: TRBV6-5; CDR3 DNA: TGTGCCAGCAGCCACGGGGACTCCGGGGGGTACGAGCAGTACTTC; CDR3 protein: CASSHGDSGGYEQYF
J gene: TRBJ1-2; clone size: many; D gene: TRBD1; V gene: TRBV11-2; CDR3 DNA: TGTGCCAGCAGCTTAGACAGGGGGAACTATGGCTACACCTTC; CDR3 protein: CASSLDRGNYGYTF
J gene: TRBJ2-7; clone size: -; D gene: TRBD2; V gene: TRBV9; CDR3 DNA: TGTGCCAGCAGCGTAGCTTCTAGCGGGAGTATCTCCTACGAGCAGTACTTC; CDR3 protein: CASSVASSGSISYEQYF
J gene: TRBJ2-1; clone size: -; D gene: TRBD2; V gene: TRBV9; CDR3 DNA: TGTGCCAGCAGCGTAAGGTCGAGCGGGACCTACAATGAGCAGTTCTTC; CDR3 protein: CASSVRSSGTYNEQFF
J gene: TRBJ1-1; clone size: -; D gene: -; V gene: TRBV18; CDR3 DNA: TGTGCCAGCTCACCACTAATGACAGAGAACACTGAAGCTTTCTTT; CDR3 protein: CASSPLMTENTEAFF
J gene: TRBJ2-1; clone size: -; D gene: TRBD2; V gene: TRBV9; CDR3 DNA: TGTGCCAGCAGCGTAGGGCAAATTGGGACTAGCGGGAGGATTAATGAGCAGTTCTTC; CDR3 protein: CASSVGQIGTSGRINEQFF
J gene: TRBJ2-1; clone size: few; D gene: TRBD1; V gene: TRBV7-2; CDR3 DNA: TGTGCCAGCAGGCCATTGAGGGGGCTAAATGAGCAGTTCTTC; CDR3 protein: CASRPLRGLNEQFF
J gene: TRBJ2-7; clone size: -; D gene: TRBD2; V gene: TRBV4-1; CDR3 DNA: TGCGCCAGCAGCCTTAAGTCACTAGCGGGCGCGTACGAGCAGTACTTC; CDR3 protein: CASSLKSLAGAYEQYF
J gene: TRBJ1-6; clone size: -; D gene: -; V gene: TRBV4-2; CDR3 DNA: TGTGCCAGCAGCCAAGATCCGGCACCGTCGAATTCACCCCTCCACTTT; CDR3 protein: CASSQDPAPSNSPLHF
J gene: TRBJ1-2; clone size: once; D gene: -; V gene: TRBV28; CDR3 DNA: TGTGCCAGCAGTTCAGTTACCGACGGCCGGGGCGGCTACACCTTC; CDR3 protein: CASSSVTDGRGGYTF
J gene: TRBJ1-2; clone size: -; D gene: -; V gene: TRBV30; CDR3 DNA: TGTGCCTGGGGGGGGCCAGGCTATGGCTACACCTTC; CDR3 protein: CAWGGPGYGYTF
J gene: TRBJ1-5; clone size: once; D gene: -; V gene: TRBV30; CDR3 DNA: TGTGCCTGGACCTCGGACAGAAGCAATCAGCCCCAGCATTTT; CDR3 protein: CAWTSDRSNQPQHF
J gene: TRBJ1-1; clone size: -; D gene: -; V gene: TRBV10-3; CDR3 DNA: TGTGCCATCATGCAGGACGGATTGGATGCTTTCTTT; CDR3 protein: CAIMQDGLDAFF
J gene: TRBJ2-7; clone size: -; D gene: TRBD2; V gene: TRBV11-3; CDR3 DNA: TGTGCCAGCAGCGGCAGCGGGGGCGAGCAGTACTTC; CDR3 protein: CASSGSGGEQYF
J gene: TRBJ2-2; clone size: -; D gene: -; V gene: TRBV5-1; CDR3 DNA: TGCGCCAGCAGCTTGCCTGGAGGGTTCCAAACCGGGGAGCTGTTTTTT; CDR3 protein: CASSLPGGFQTGELFF
J gene: TRBJ2-1; clone size: -; D gene: TRBD2; V gene: TRBV7-9; CDR3 DNA: TGTGCCAGCAGCCAACCAGGGACTAGATACAATGAGCAGTTCTTC; CDR3 protein: CASSQPGTRYNEQFF
J gene: TRBJ1-3; clone size: -; D gene: -; V gene: TRBV9; CDR3 DNA: TGTGCCAGCAGCGTAGAATTGGGCAGGAGGGGAAGAAACACCATATATTTT; CDR3 protein: CASSVELGRRGRNTIYF
J gene: TRBJ1-2; clone size: once; D gene: -; V gene: TRBV11-2; CDR3 DNA: TGTGCCAGCGGGACCGGGGCGACGTATGGCTACACCTTC; CDR3 protein: CASGTGATYGYTF
J gene: TRBJ2-6; clone size: once; D gene: -; V gene: TRBV7-9; CDR3 DNA: TGTGCCAGCCTTTCGGGTTTCCCCTCTGGGGCCAACGTCCTGACTTTC; CDR3 protein: CASLSGFPSGANVLTF
J gene: TRBJ1-2; clone size: -; D gene: -; V gene: TRBV6-5; CDR3 DNA: TGTGCCAGCAGTTACGACAGTTCTAACTATGGCTACACCTTC; CDR3 protein: CASSYDSSNYGYTF
J gene: TRBJ2-5; clone size: -; D gene: TRBD1; V gene: TRBV7-7; CDR3 DNA: TGTGCTAGCAGCTTGGGGACAGGGTGGGAAGAGACCCAGTACTTC; CDR3 protein: CASSLGTGWEETQYF
J gene: TRBJ2-7; clone size: few; D gene: -; V gene: TRBV12-2; CDR3 DNA: TGTGCAAGTCGCGGGGGACCCTACGAGCAGTACTTC; CDR3 protein: CASRGGPYEQYF
J gene: TRBJ1-1; clone size: -; D gene: -; V gene: TRBV18; CDR3 DNA: TGTGCCAGCACAAGTACAACGAACACTGAAGCTTTCTTT; CDR3 protein: CASTSTTNTEAFF
J gene: TRBJ2-1; clone size: few; D gene: TRBD1; V gene: TRBV11-3; CDR3 DNA: TGTGCCAGCAGCCCGCGGGACAGGGTGCTCAATGAGCAGTTCTTC; CDR3 protein: CASSPRDRVLNEQFF
J gene: TRBJ2-7; clone size: -; D gene: -; V gene: TRBV21-1; CDR3 DNA: TGTGCCAGCAGCGGCCGACACGGCCGAGAGCAGTACTTC; CDR3 protein: CASSGRHGREQYF
J gene: TRBJ1-4; clone size: -; D gene: -; V gene: TRBV9; CDR3 DNA: TGTGCCAGCAGCGTAGGATTTGGGGGAGGGAAACTGTTTTTT; CDR3 protein: CASSVGFGGGKLFF
J gene: TRBJ1-4; clone size: few; D gene: TRBD1; V gene: TRBV6-6; CDR3 DNA: TGTGCCAGCAGGCACGACAGGGGGCGCACTGAAAAACTGTTTTTT; CDR3 protein: CASRHDRGRTEKLFF
J gene: TRBJ2-7; clone size: -; D gene: TRBD2; V gene: TRBV13; CDR3 DNA: TGTGCCAGCAGCTACCGGGAGGCGGGGGGGTACTACGAGCAGTACTTC; CDR3 protein: CASSYREAGGYYEQYF
J gene: TRBJ1-1; clone size: -; D gene: -; V gene: TRBV4-2; CDR3 DNA: TGTGCCAGCAGCCAGGGGTCTAGGTACACTGAAGCTTTCTTT; CDR3 protein: CASSQGSRYTEAFF
J gene: TRBJ2-1; clone size: once; D gene: -; V gene: TRBV9; CDR3 DNA: TGTGCCAGCAGCGGGGGGGCTGTCAATGAGCAGTTCTTC; CDR3 protein: CASSGGAVNEQFF
J gene: TRBJ2-7; clone size: -; D gene: TRBD2; V gene: TRBV27; CDR3 DNA: TGTGCCAGCAGTTTAGGGACTAGCGGGGGGAGTTACGAGCAGTACTTC; CDR3 protein: CASSLGTSGGSYEQYF
J gene: TRBJ1-2; clone size: -; D gene: -; V gene: TRBV7-9; CDR3 DNA: TGTGCCAGCAGCCACGATTCAGAAGGACGGTACGGCTACACCTTC; CDR3 protein: CASSHDSEGRYGYTF
J gene: TRBJ2-3; clone size: few; D gene: -; V gene: TRBV29-1; CDR3 DNA: TGCAGCGTTGAAGCGCAGGGGAACCCCACAGATACGCAGTATTTT; CDR3 protein: CSVEAQGNPTDTQYF